This TCR beta chain is from a study of T cell changes during pregnancy in multiple sclerosis. Method: immunoSEQ multiplex PCR; TCRdb's copy keeps in-frame clones and lacks some. This repertoire shows tens of thousands of clones, approximately 89% found once; its top ten account for about 1.7%. CDR3 length: 13 residues. V was shortened by 4 bases and J by 2 bases, with 9 bases between the two germline ends. Germline assignment: CDR1 MNHEY and CDR2 SVGAGI. The sequenced sample was peripheral blood, obtained after pregnancy. The rearrangement joins TRBV6-5 to TRBJ2-7; D unresolved. The sequence derives from a female donor with multiple sclerosis, enrolled in a pregnancy study. The CDR3 protein is CASSSSRTYEQYF. The CDR3 DNA is TGTGCCAGCAGTTCGAGCAGGACCTACGAGCAGTACTTC.